These T cell receptor beta chains were read from a single sample in a study of shared clonotypes between healthy human individuals. Only in-frame clones appear in the TCRdb table, and some are missing; sequencing was by immunoSEQ multiplex PCR. The sample yields roughly 2,000,000 clones, approximately 92% seen once. The sequencing input was naive CD8+ T cells from PBMCs. These receptors were obtained from a man aged 18-30 years in good health. Some clones in this sample may be carry-over from other donors' samples. Each CDR3 is given with its conserved first and last residue. Each record gives: CDR3 protein, CDR3 DNA, clone size, V gene, D gene, J gene. A D gene is named only where the DNA matches it firmly. Size values are once, few and many counts, or a class for expanded clones, and some rows have none.

CDR3 protein: CASSPGGSPTYEQYF; CDR3 DNA: TGTGCCAGCAGCCCCGGTGGCAGCCCAACCTACGAGCAGTACTTC; clone size: NA; V gene: TRBV5-8; D gene: NA; J gene: TRBJ2-7
CDR3 protein: CASSLEINQPQHF; CDR3 DNA: TGTGCCAGCAGTTTGGAAATCAATCAGCCCCAGCATTTT; clone size: NA; V gene: TRBV28; D gene: NA; J gene: TRBJ1-5
CDR3 protein: CASSQERERDFAFLTSEQYF; CDR3 DNA: TGCGCCAGCAGCCAAGAACGGGAACGGGACTTTGCCTTTTTAACGAGCGAGCAGTACTTC; clone size: NA; V gene: TRBV4-3; D gene: NA; J gene: TRBJ2-7
CDR3 protein: CASPGERENTGELFF; CDR3 DNA: TGTGCCAGCCCCGGGGAGCGGGAGAACACCGGGGAGCTGTTTTTT; clone size: NA; V gene: TRBV7-9; D gene: TRBD2; J gene: TRBJ2-2
CDR3 protein: CASSETGGAQGYTF; CDR3 DNA: TGTGCCAGCAGTGAAACGGGGGGGGCGCAAGGCTACACCTTC; clone size: NA; V gene: TRBV6-1; D gene: NA; J gene: TRBJ1-2
CDR3 protein: CASRGLAAYEQYF; CDR3 DNA: TGTGCCAGCAGGGGACTAGCGGCCTACGAGCAGTACTTC; clone size: NA; V gene: TRBV27; D gene: TRBD2; J gene: TRBJ2-7
CDR3 protein: CASSPPMITVGYEQYF; CDR3 DNA: TGTGCCAGCAGCCCTCCGATGATCACCGTGGGATACGAGCAGTACTTC; clone size: NA; V gene: TRBV7-8; D gene: NA; J gene: TRBJ2-7
CDR3 protein: CASSQDWWDRGNIQYF; CDR3 DNA: TGCGCCAGCAGCCAAGATTGGTGGGACAGGGGTAACATTCAGTACTTC; clone size: NA; V gene: TRBV4-1; D gene: TRBD1; J gene: TRBJ2-4
CDR3 protein: CASSPSSGRASGGEQFF; CDR3 DNA: TGTGCCAGCAGTCCTTCTAGCGGGAGGGCCTCCGGGGGGGAGCAGTTCTTC; clone size: NA; V gene: TRBV28; D gene: TRBD2; J gene: TRBJ2-1
CDR3 protein: CASSMVGTPGCF; CDR3 DNA: TGTGCCAGTAGTATGGTCGGGACACCGGGTTGCTTT; clone size: NA; V gene: TRBV19; D gene: NA; J gene: TRBJ1-2
CDR3 protein: CASTETIQGTDEQFF; CDR3 DNA: TGTGCCAGCACCGAAACAATACAGGGGACGGATGAGCAGTTCTTC; clone size: NA; V gene: TRBV7-8; D gene: TRBD1; J gene: TRBJ2-1
CDR3 protein: CASSVGGGATYEQYF; CDR3 DNA: TGTGCCAGCAGCGTAGGAGGGGGGGCAACCTACGAGCAGTACTTC; clone size: NA; V gene: TRBV9; D gene: NA; J gene: TRBJ2-7
CDR3 protein: CASSPGLAGSYEQYF; CDR3 DNA: TGCGCCAGCAGCCCAGGACTAGCGGGGTCCTACGAGCAGTACTTC; clone size: NA; V gene: TRBV5-1; D gene: TRBD2; J gene: TRBJ2-7
CDR3 protein: CASSSGWETQYF; CDR3 DNA: TGTGCCAGCAGTTCAGGGTGGGAGACCCAGTACTTC; clone size: NA; V gene: TRBV6-6; D gene: NA; J gene: TRBJ2-5
CDR3 protein: CAISGLAVTSYNEQFF; CDR3 DNA: TGTGCCATCAGTGGACTAGCGGTTACCTCCTACAATGAGCAGTTCTTC; clone size: NA; V gene: TRBV10-3; D gene: TRBD2; J gene: TRBJ2-1
CDR3 protein: CASRLAGVPGPNKNIQYF; CDR3 DNA: TGCGCCAGCAGACTAGCGGGAGTGCCCGGACCGAACAAAAACATTCAGTACTTC; clone size: NA; V gene: TRBV23-1; D gene: TRBD2; J gene: TRBJ2-4
CDR3 protein: CASGGDGGRPYEQYF; CDR3 DNA: TGTGCCAGCGGGGGTGATGGGGGCAGACCCTACGAGCAGTACTTC; clone size: NA; V gene: TRBV27; D gene: NA; J gene: TRBJ2-7
CDR3 protein: CASSQQGLRVVKNIQYF; CDR3 DNA: TGTGCCAGCAGCCAACAGGGGCTAAGGGTTGTCAAAAACATTCAGTACTTC; clone size: NA; V gene: TRBV4-2; D gene: NA; J gene: TRBJ2-4
CDR3 protein: CASSLGDTEAFF; CDR3 DNA: TGTGCCAGCAGCTTAGGAGACACTGAAGCTTTCTTT; clone size: once; V gene: TRBV11-3; D gene: NA; J gene: TRBJ1-1
CDR3 protein: CASSLVPANTEAFF; CDR3 DNA: TGTGCCAGCAGCCTAGTCCCCGCGAACACTGAAGCTTTCTTT; clone size: NA; V gene: TRBV6-6; D gene: NA; J gene: TRBJ1-1